The 13 T cell receptor beta chains reported below all come from one sample, sequenced in a study of long-term antiretroviral therapy in people with HIV (dated by TCRdb to between 2021 and 2024). The immunoSEQ hsTCRB v3.0 assay was used at survey level resolution to sequence the TRB variable region. TCRdb took this table from immuneACCESS and kept in-frame rearrangements with V and J called. Such tables lack part of the clones; where checked against another copy, unresolved V genes explain under half of the gap, and the rest is unexplained. The sample records roughly 45,000 clones, around 80% of which are singletons. In total, the top ten clones hold around 3% of the sample. Material: unsorted PBMCs, obtained 0.8 years after starting antiretroviral therapy. All receptors derive from a woman under 30 with HIV.

In DNA, the CDR3 is TGTGCCAGCAGCCCAGAAGGGAGGGCCGTCGATGAGCAGTTCTTC. The encoded protein is CASSPEGRAVDEQFF. The rearrangement links TRBV9 to TRBJ2-1; 7 bases match TRBD2. V was clipped by 4 bases and J by 8 bases; unmatched bases: 12. Per the germline V gene, CDR1 is SGDLS and CDR2 is YYNGEE. CDR3 length: 15 residues.

The chain recombines TRBV7-6 with TRBJ2-1; TRBD2 agrees at 14 bases. The CDR3 is made up of 16 amino acids. Germline CDR1 is SGHVS and CDR2 is FNYEAQ. J lost 7 bases, V lost 3 bases, and 5 bases had no gene match. The CDR3: CASSLGLAGEVNEQFF. The CDR3 DNA follows: TGTGCCAGCAGCTTGGGACTAGCGGGAGAAGTAAATGAGCAGTTCTTC.

This clone has a single count. The chain links TRBV4-1 to TRBJ2-5, with a tentative D call TRBD2 (5 bases). Trimming removed 3 bases at V and 5 bases at J, with 19 bases between. Germline CDR1 reads MGHRA; CDR2 reads YSYEKL. The CDR3 runs 16 residues. CDR3 sequence reads: CASSQPARAARETQYF. In DNA form, the CDR3 reads TGCGCCAGCAGCCAGCCAGCCCGAGCGGCGAGGGAGACCCAGTACTTC.

This clone was seen just once. The chain is built from TRBV15 and TRBJ1-3; 7 bases are shared with TRBD1. Per the germline V gene, CDR1 is LNHNV and CDR2 is YYDKDF (reference sequence). CDR3 size: 14 residues. Trimming cost V 2 bases and J 6 bases; bases outside gene matches: 4. Here the CDR3 DNA reads TGTGCCACCAGCAGACAGGGGGAGTTAAACACCATATATTTT. This encodes CATSRQGELNTIYF.

This clone was counted between two and nine times. CDR3 DNA: TGCGCCAGCAGCACAACAGGGGGTAACTATGGCTACACCTTC. Translating gives CASSTTGGNYGYTF. The chain combines TRBV5-1 with TRBJ1-2, with 8 positions matching TRBD1. Germline V gene sequence: CDR1 SGHRS, CDR2 YFSETQ. Germline trimming cut 4 bases from V and 1 base from J; bases unmatched to any gene: 3. This CDR3 is 14 amino acids long.

J is TRBJ2-7 and V is TRBV7-6; D unresolved. Trimming took 1 base from V and 0 from J, leaving 13 bases between them. Germline CDR1 SGHVS, CDR2 FNYEAQ. CDR3 length: 16 residues. CDR3 in amino acids: CASSLEPPGISYEQYF. CDR3 DNA: TGTGCCAGCAGCTTAGAGCCGCCAGGCATCTCCTACGAGCAGTACTTC.

The chain employs TRBV27 and TRBJ1-1; no clear D gene. Germline CDR1 MNHEY, CDR2 SMNVEV (reference sequence). The CDR3 runs 14 residues. The germline V and J ends were trimmed by 5 bases and 2 bases, with 12 bases remaining between them. The CDR3 region has the DNA TGTGCCAGCAGTCTTATGGGGTTTAACACTGAAGCTTTCTTT. It yields the protein CASSLMGFNTEAFF.

The chain recombines TRBV9 with TRBJ2-3; D perhaps matches TRBD2 (5 bases). V was clipped by 4 bases and J by 0 bases, with 18 bases between them. The length of the CDR3 is 17 residues. Germline CDR1 and CDR2: SGDLS and YYNGEE. DNA of the CDR3: TGTGCCAGCAGCCCCCATGCCCCCAGCGGTAGCACAGATACGCAGTATTTT. Translating gives CASSPHAPSGSTDTQYF.

This clone occurred once. This chain connects TRBV7-3 to TRBJ2-3; TRBD2 matches 7 bases. The CDR3 extends over 21 amino acids. With 2 bases clipped from V and 4 bases from J, the junction kept 24 bases outside the gene matches. Germline loops: CDR1 SGHTA, CDR2 FQGTGA. This CDR3 reads CASSLVGGGLFGPSVPDTQYF. Written as DNA, the CDR3 is TGTGCCAGCAGCTTAGTAGGCGGGGGACTGTTCGGCCCCTCAGTCCCAGATACGCAGTATTTT.

The chain links TRBV5-6 to TRBJ2-1, with D maybe TRBD1 (6 bases). Trimming took 0 bases from V and 2 from J, leaving 9 bases between them. Germline V gene data show CDR1 as SGHDT and CDR2 as YYEEEE. The CDR3 is 15 residues long. The CDR3 DNA reads TGTGCCAGCAGCTTGGGACAGGCCGCCTACAATGAGCAGTTCTTC. The encoded protein is CASSLGQAAYNEQFF.

The rearrangement links TRBV6-1 to TRBJ2-1; D remains unclear. Looked up from germline, CDR1 is MNHNS and CDR2 is SASEGT. Trimming took off 3 bases at V and 4 bases at J, with 10 bases between the two ends. The CDR3 covers 14 residues. CDR3: CASSDVGRYNEQFF. The CDR3 region has the DNA TGTGCCAGCAGTGATGTTGGCAGGTACAATGAGCAGTTCTTC.

This chain links TRBV6-1 with TRBJ1-4; D call uncertain. Germline values: CDR1 MNHNS, CDR2 SASEGT. V dropped 2 bases and J dropped 13 bases, with 14 bases sitting between them. CDR3 size: 13 residues. The CDR3 DNA reads as TGTGCCAGCAGTGAAATCACAAACTGGGGACTGTTTTTT. Its translation: CASSEITNWGLFF.

J is TRBJ2-7 and V is TRBV10-3, with 7 positions matching TRBD1. The germline gives CDR1 ENHRY, CDR2 SYGVKD. The J segment lost 5 bases and the V segment lost 3 bases, leaving 4 bases of the junction unmatched. The CDR3 is made up of 13 amino acids. CDR3 DNA sequence: TGTGCCATCAGTGATAACAGGGGTCACGAGCAGTACTTC. Translating gives CAISDNRGHEQYF.